The rows below give T cell receptor beta chains drawn from one sample of a study of control samples from healthy donors and cancer patients. TCRdb's copy holds only in-frame clones and misses some; the assay was immunoSEQ multiplex PCR. The table includes 170,000 or so clones, 90% to 95% detected once. The sequenced material came from blood. These receptor sequences come from a woman in her thirties or forties in good health. The CDR3 runs from the conserved cysteine through the conserved F or W. A D gene is named only where the DNA matches it firmly. Rows may omit the clone size; those that give it use once, few, many or a size class.

.	.	TRBJ1-2	TRBV10-3	TGTGCCGCCGCCGACAGTGTGGATGGCTACACCTTC	CAAADSVDGYTF
.	.	TRBJ1-1	TRBV12-3/TRBV12-4	TGTGCCAGCAGTTTACACACTGAAGCTTTCTTT	CASSLHTEAFF
once	TRBD1	TRBJ2-5	TRBV28	TGTGCCAGCAGCCGACAGGGAAAGAAGGAGACCCAGTACTTC	CASSRQGKKETQYF
.	.	TRBJ2-1	TRBV1	TGCACCAGCAGCCACCCCGACAGGGGGCCTCACAATGAGCAGTTCTTC	CTSSHPDRGPHNEQFF
.	TRBD1	TRBJ1-4	TRBV4-2	TGTGCCAGCAGCCAGGGACTGGACAGGGAATACGAAAAACTGTTTTTT	CASSQGLDREYEKLFF
.	.	TRBJ2-4	TRBV2	TGTGCCAGCAGCGAGGACAGTCGGCTAGCCAAAAACATTCAGTACTTC	CASSEDSRLAKNIQYF
.	.	TRBJ1-6	TRBV7-9	TGTGCCAGCAGCCCGACCTCGCCCGCTTCACCCCTCCACTTT	CASSPTSPASPLHF
few	.	TRBJ1-2	TRBV7-9	TGTGCCAGCAGCTTAGGAACAGGGTCGGGGAACTATGGCTACACCTTC	CASSLGTGSGNYGYTF
.	TRBD1	TRBJ1-4	TRBV29-1	TGCAGCGTTGGGCAGGGGGCGACTAATGAAAAACTGTTTTTT	CSVGQGATNEKLFF
.	.	TRBJ1-1	TRBV29-1	TGCAGCGTTCGGAACACTGAAGCTTTCTTT	CSVRNTEAFF
.	.	TRBJ1-5	TRBV2	TGTGCCAGCAGTGAAACGAACGGACTGAGGCAGCCCCAGCATTTT	CASSETNGLRQPQHF
.	.	TRBJ1-2	TRBV9	TGTGCCAGCAGCGTAGTGGGGGGACACGGCTATGGCTACACCTTC	CASSVVGGHGYGYTF
once	TRBD1	TRBJ2-7	TRBV5-1	TGCGCCAGCAGCCTAGGGACAGTCTACGAGCAGTACTTC	CASSLGTVYEQYF
.	.	TRBJ2-2	TRBV6-6	TGTGCCAGCAGCTTACTAGTGCTCGGGGCCGGGGAGCTGTTTTTT	CASSLLVLGAGELFF
.	.	TRBJ1-2	TRBV28	TGTGCCAGCAGTTTCCGGGCCAGTAACTATGGCTACACCTTC	CASSFRASNYGYTF
once	.	TRBJ2-3	TRBV5-4	TGTGCCAGCAGCTTCTCGACATACCGCACAGATACGCAGTATTTT	CASSFSTYRTDTQYF
once	TRBD2	TRBJ2-1	TRBV4-1	TGCGCCAGCAGGTCGGACCTAGCGGGGGCCTACAATGAGCAGTTCTTC	CASRSDLAGAYNEQFF
.	.	TRBJ2-5	TRBV2	TGTGCCAGCAGACAAGAGACCCAGTACTTC	CASRQETQYF
.	TRBD1	TRBJ2-7	TRBV7-7	TGTGCTAGCAGCTTGAACCGGGACAGGGACTACGAGCAGTACTTC	CASSLNRDRDYEQYF
.	TRBD2	TRBJ2-1	TRBV9	TGTGCCAGCAGCCTTACGACTAGCGGGGTCTCCTACAATGAGCAGTTCTTC	CASSLTTSGVSYNEQFF
.	.	TRBJ1-5	TRBV6-5	TGTGCCAGCAGTTACTCAAGGGTCCAGCCCCAGCATTTT	CASSYSRVQPQHF
.	TRBD1	TRBJ2-2	TRBV19	TGTGCCAGTAGTATTCGGACAGGGGGCAATGTTGGGGAGCTGTTTTTT	CASSIRTGGNVGELFF
.	TRBD1	TRBJ1-6	TRBV6-2/TRBV6-3	TGTGCCAGCAGTTTGGGACAGGGGGCTAGGAGCTCCTATAATTCACCCCTCCACTTT	CASSLGQGARSSYNSPLHF
few	.	TRBJ1-3	TRBV9	TGTGCCAGCAGCGTAGCGGGGCAGGGAAACACCATATATTTT	CASSVAGQGNTIYF
.	TRBD1	TRBJ2-5	TRBV9	TGTGCCAGCAGCCTACGCCGGGACAGGGGGCGTGAGACCCAGTACTTC	CASSLRRDRGRETQYF
.	.	TRBJ2-2	TRBV19	TGTGCCAGTAGTGCTCAGGGATACACCGGGGAGCTGTTTTTT	CASSAQGYTGELFF
.	.	TRBJ1-2	TRBV7-8	TGTGCCAGCAGCTTACTGGGGGCTACTAACTATGGCTACACCTTC	CASSLLGATNYGYTF
.	TRBD2	TRBJ2-4	TRBV6-5	TGTGCCAGCAGCCGGAGTAGCGGGAGTAAGAACATTCAGTACTTC	CASSRSSGSKNIQYF
.	.	TRBJ1-5	TRBV5-8	TGTGCCAGCAGCTTGCCATTTGATAGCAATCAGCCCCAGCATTTT	CASSLPFDSNQPQHF
.	.	TRBJ2-3	TRBV9	TGTGCCAGCAGCGAGACAGTTACAGATACGCAGTATTTT	CASSETVTDTQYF
.	.	TRBJ1-5	TRBV5-1	TGCGCCAGCAGCTTGGGCGGGGGGGTAGGTCAGCCCCAGCATTTT	CASSLGGGVGQPQHF
.	.	TRBJ2-1	TRBV4-3	TGCGCCAGCAGCCAAGAGGGGGCGACCCCCAGTGAGCAGTTCTTC	CASSQEGATPSEQFF
.	.	TRBJ2-2	TRBV3-1/TRBV3-2	TGTGCCAGCAGCCAGAGTGGGACCGGGGAGCTGTTTTTT	CASSQSGTGELFF
.	.	TRBJ1-5	TRBV24-1	TGTGCCACCAGTGGACACCAGAGCAATCAGCCCCAGCATTTT	CATSGHQSNQPQHF
.	.	TRBJ1-2	TRBV30	TGTGCCGGAGGGGGGGAAGGGAAAGGCTACACCTTC	CAGGGEGKGYTF
once	.	TRBJ2-5	TRBV5-6	TGTGCCAGCAGCCCTACACCCAAGTACCAAGAGACCCAGTACTTC	CASSPTPKYQETQYF
.	.	TRBJ1-2	TRBV11-2	TGTGCCAGCAGCTCAGGGTTAGGGTATGGCTACACCTTC	CASSSGLGYGYTF
.	TRBD1	TRBJ1-2	TRBV7-2	TGTGCCAGCAGCCCCAGACAGGGGGCTTTCGGTAACTATGGCTACACCTTC	CASSPRQGAFGNYGYTF
.	.	TRBJ1-2	TRBV9	TGTGCCAGCACCGCCGACCGGGGCAGCTCCTATGGCTACACCTTC	CASTADRGSSYGYTF
.	.	TRBJ1-3	TRBV27	TGTGCCAGCAGTTTATTTCCCGCGGACACCATATATTTT	CASSLFPADTIYF
.	.	TRBJ1-6	TRBV5-1	TGCGCCAGCAGCCCCGAAGGGGGTTTGGGTTCACCCCTCCACTTT	CASSPEGGLGSPLHF
.	.	TRBJ2-5	TRBV7-9	TGTGCCAGCAGCTTACCACAGGGGGGGGCGACCCAGTACTTC	CASSLPQGGATQYF
.	.	TRBJ2-7	TRBV7-2	TGTGCCAGCTCCTTCGGGGTTTTCGACGAGCAGTACTTC	CASSFGVFDEQYF
.	TRBD1	TRBJ2-2	TRBV7-3	TGTGCCAGCAGCTTAATGGACAGGGTTGTAACCGGGGAGCTGTTTTTT	CASSLMDRVVTGELFF
.	TRBD1	TRBJ1-1	TRBV5-4	TGTGCCAGCAGCCCGCCGGGACAGGGGTTGAACACTGAAGCTTTCTTT	CASSPPGQGLNTEAFF
few	TRBD2	TRBJ2-5	TRBV5-6	TGTGCCAGCAGCTTGGAGGGACTAGACCCCCGGGAGTACTTC	CASSLEGLDPREYF
once	.	TRBJ1-1	TRBV6-1	TGTGCCAGCAGTGATCGGGGGGCGAGGTCTTCTGAAGCTTTCTTT	CASSDRGARSSEAFF
.	TRBD2	TRBJ2-7	TRBV7-9	TGTGCCAGCAGCTTAGTTGCGGGAGCTCGGGAGCAGTACTTC	CASSLVAGAREQYF
.	.	TRBJ1-4	TRBV19	TGTGCCAGTAGTTCCCGGACTGAAAAACTGTTTTTT	CASSSRTEKLFF
.	TRBD1	TRBJ1-2	TRBV6-5	TGTGCCAGCAGTTACGACAGGGTAAATGGCTACACCTTC	CASSYDRVNGYTF
once	TRBD1	TRBJ1-4	TRBV4-2	TGTGCCAGCAACAGTCCCGGGACAGCTGATGAAAAACTGTTTTTT	CASNSPGTADEKLFF
once	.	TRBJ1-2	TRBV18	TGTGCCAGCTCACCCGACGGGGAGTCGCGCTATGGCTACACCTTC	CASSPDGESRYGYTF
once	.	TRBJ2-1	TRBV4-3	TGCGCCAGCAGCCACTTCAGGAATGAGCAGTTCTTC	CASSHFRNEQFF